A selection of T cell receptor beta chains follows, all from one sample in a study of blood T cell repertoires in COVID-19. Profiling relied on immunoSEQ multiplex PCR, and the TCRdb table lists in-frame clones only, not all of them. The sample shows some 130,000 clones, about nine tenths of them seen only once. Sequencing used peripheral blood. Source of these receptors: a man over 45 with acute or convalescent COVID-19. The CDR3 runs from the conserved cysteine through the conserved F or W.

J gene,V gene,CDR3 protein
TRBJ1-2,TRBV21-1,CASSKGVRDILYGYTF
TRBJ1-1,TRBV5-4,CASSRAGGAGTEAFF
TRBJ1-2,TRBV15,CATSRVTDVDYGYTF
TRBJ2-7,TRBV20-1,CSARTYYEQYF
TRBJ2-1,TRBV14,CASRPGTGDKNEQFF
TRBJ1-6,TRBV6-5,CASRTGSDSPLHF
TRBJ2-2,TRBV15,CATSRDMQDTGELFF
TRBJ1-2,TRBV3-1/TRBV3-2,CASSQGYGYTF
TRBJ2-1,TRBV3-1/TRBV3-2,CASSQYVSGGIHNEQFF
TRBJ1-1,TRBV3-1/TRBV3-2,CASSRRWGTGLNTEAFF
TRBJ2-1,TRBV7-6,CASSLASGGLIYNEQFF
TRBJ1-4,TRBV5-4,CASSTGGPGKLFF